This TCR beta chain was profiled in a study of cytomegalovirus exposure and HLA in healthy donors. The wider study: Early release data held approximately 81 million unique TCRs from HLA-typed donors. Study outcomes and limitations: Analyses of presence and absence presupposed an approximately uniform sequencing depth across donors.

Both 60 Vbeta primers and 13 Jbeta primers went into the PCR. Sequencing used immunoSEQ multiplex PCR; TCRdb keeps in-frame clones, though not all of them. The sample shows roughly 140,000 clones, roughly 80% of them seen only once. V dropped 2 bases and J dropped 1 base, with 10 bases sitting between them. Germline CDR1 reads SGDLS; CDR2 reads YYNGEE. There are 14 residues in the CDR3. As to this clone: What it binds is not known.

This TCR derives from a man aged 40-55 years in good health and CMV-seropositive. J is TRBJ2-7 and V is TRBV9, with a possible D match to TRBD2 (6 bases). Sequencing was done on a sample of PBMCs. This chain's CDR3 is CASSVSAGSYEQYF. The CDR3 DNA follows: TGTGCCAGCAGCGTCTCCGCGGGGTCCTACGAGCAGTACTTC. Drawing the rest from reference TRBV9 and TRBJ2-7, the complete variable domain is DSGVTQTPKHLITATGQRVTLRCSPRSGDLSVYWYQQSLDQGLQFLIQYYNGEERAKGNILERFSAQQFPDLHSELNLSSLELGDSALYFCASSVSAGSYEQYFGPGTRLTVT.